One sample yielded the 19 T cell receptor beta chains listed below, sequenced in a study of CD4+ T cells in melanoma. The protocol was immunoSEQ multiplex PCR, while the TCRdb copy is restricted to in-frame clones and leaves out a portion. Of around 55,000 clones in the sample, nearly 70% are singletons; the top ten hold roughly 4.5%. Sequenced sample: tumor tissue. The receptor set was obtained from a human donor with melanoma.

V and J are TRBV4-1 and TRBJ2-7; 11 positions agree with TRBD1. This CDR3 has 14 amino acids. Germline lookup yields CDR1 MGHRA and CDR2 YSYEKL. J was trimmed by 7 bases and V by 3 bases; bases with no gene match: 5. Here the CDR3 reads CASSHRDRGSEQYF. CDR3 bases: TGCGCCAGCAGCCACCGGGACAGGGGGTCGGAGCAGTACTTC.

The chain links TRBV27 to TRBJ2-7; possible D gene TRBD1, 6 bases. The V and J ends lost 2 bases and 2 bases respectively, with 13 bases between them. CDR1 MNHEY and CDR2 SMNVEV come from the germline V gene (reference sequence). CDR3 length: 15 residues. This CDR3 is CASSLAQTGTYEQYF. The CDR3 DNA follows: TGTGCCAGCAGTTTAGCCCAGACAGGTACCTACGAGCAGTACTTC.

The CDR3 DNA follows: TGTGCCAGCAGCTACATTCCCGCATCCGGGACGGTAAAAAACTATGGCTACACCTTC. This gives the protein CASSYIPASGTVKNYGYTF. J is TRBJ1-2 and V is TRBV5-5; weak D call: TRBD1 (5 bases). From germline, CDR1 is SGHKS and CDR2 YYEKEE (reference sequence). Trimming shortened V by 3 bases and J by 2 bases, and 26 bases separated the two germline ends. This CDR3 contains 19 residues.

This clone came up a few times. V is TRBV30 and J is TRBJ2-7; 9 positions agree with TRBD1. In germline, CDR1 is GTSNPN, CDR2 SVGIG (reference sequence). The CDR3 is 12 amino acids. The trim removed 8 bases at V and 3 bases at J, leaving 5 bases unmatched. The CDR3 loop reads CAHQGQGYEQYF. DNA for the CDR3: TGTGCCCACCAGGGACAGGGCTACGAGCAGTACTTC.

The V call is TRBV28, the J call TRBJ1-3; 8 bases fit TRBD1. CDR3 length equals 18 residues. Germline V CDR1 and CDR2: MDHEN, SYDVKM. The V and J ends lost 2 bases and 1 base, in that order; junction bases with no gene match: 10. The CDR3 reads CASSLGPSGGRSGNTIYF. The DNA for the CDR3 is TGTGCCAGCAGTTTAGGGCCCTCAGGGGGCAGATCTGGAAACACCATATATTTT.

The V and J genes are TRBV5-1 and TRBJ2-3; D may be TRBD1 (5 bases). This CDR3 spans 15 amino acids. The ends were cut back, 4 bases at V and 2 bases at J, with 14 bases in the middle. Germline-derived CDR1 and CDR2 are SGHRS and YFSETQ. CDR3 nucleotide sequence: TGCGCCAGCAGCCTACAACAGGCCCACACAGATACGCAGTATTTT. It specifies CASSLQQAHTDTQYF.

This chain uses TRBV7-3 with TRBJ2-6; possible D gene TRBD2, 5 bases. V gave up 7 bases and J gave up 0 bases, with 13 bases separating them. Germline-derived CDR1 and CDR2 are SGHTA and FQGTGA. This CDR3 has 16 amino acids. This CDR3 reads CASTGMPNSGANVLTF. The CDR3 nucleotides read TGTGCCAGCACCGGGATGCCAAACTCTGGGGCCAACGTCCTGACTTTC.

Sample share makes this clone medium-sized. The chain has TRBV5-1 and TRBJ2-3; the D gene is possibly TRBD1 (5 bases). CDR3 length equals 16 residues. V lost 0 bases and J lost 4, with 15 bases in between. CDR1 is SGHRS and CDR2 is YFSETQ in the germline V gene. The CDR3 sequence is CASSLEVRDVADTQYF. The CDR3, as DNA: TGCGCCAGCAGCTTGGAGGTCAGGGATGTGGCAGATACGCAGTATTTT.

The chain employs TRBV5-6 and TRBJ2-7; unclear D gene. This CDR3 is built from 13 residues. Germline loops: CDR1 SGHDT, CDR2 YYEEEE. V was pared by 4 bases and J by 3 bases, with 11 bases between. The CDR3, as DNA: TGTGCCAGCAGCGTGGGTTCTCTCTACGAGCAGTACTTC. Amino acid sequence: CASSVGSLYEQYF. Based on the CDR3 plus reference TRBV5-6 and TRBJ2-7, the full variable domain is DAGVTQSPTHLIKTRGQQVTLRCSPKSGHDTVSWYQQALGQGPQFIFQYYEEEERQRGNFPDRFSGHQFPNYSSELNVNALLLGDSALYLCASSVGSLYEQYFGPGTRLTVT.

The chain employs TRBV29-1 and TRBJ2-3; D is unresolved. CDR3 length equals 13 residues. Trimming removed 3 bases at V and 0 bases at J, with 7 bases between. The V gene's germline CDR1 is SQVTM and CDR2 ANQGSEA. CDR3 in DNA: TGCAGCGTTGATGGTCCTAGCACAGATACGCAGTATTTT. It specifies CSVDGPSTDTQYF.

V and J are TRBV5-6 and TRBJ1-4; D might be TRBD1 (5 bases). CDR3 length: 15 amino acids. Looked up from germline, CDR1 is SGHDT and CDR2 is YYEEEE. With 2 bases removed from V and 0 bases from J, the gap between germline ends came to 8 bases. The CDR3 region has the DNA TGTGCCAGCAGCTTCGGGACCTCAACTAATGAAAAACTGTTTTTT. As protein: CASSFGTSTNEKLFF.

The genes are TRBV2 and TRBJ2-2; D is possibly TRBD1 (5 bases). CDR1 and CDR2 (germline): SNHLY, FYNNEI. V lost 8 bases and J lost 0, with 13 bases in between. The CDR3 totals 15 residues. CDR3 DNA sequence: TGTGCCAGCGCCCCGACAGTTACGAACACCGGGGAGCTGTTTTTT. Encoded protein: CASAPTVTNTGELFF.

This clone has a single count. This chain uses TRBV7-3 with TRBJ2-3, with 9 bases aligning to TRBD2. Germline V gene lookup returns CDR1 SGHTA and CDR2 FQGTGA. Losses at the gene ends were 2 bases for V and 3 bases for J; bases not matched to a gene: 12. This CDR3 region has 18 residues. The CDR3 loop reads CASSLSLAGLVGTDTQYF. CDR3 nucleotides: TGTGCCAGCAGCTTATCTCTAGCGGGGCTAGTCGGGACAGATACGCAGTATTTT.

V usage is TRBV7-3 and J usage is TRBJ1-6, with 7 nucleotides matching TRBD1. The V gene end was trimmed by 2 bases and the J gene end by 7 bases; junction bases not matched to a gene: 5. Per the germline V gene, CDR1 is SGHTA and CDR2 is FQGTGA. The CDR3 contains 15 residues. The CDR3 region is CASSLSGGLNSPLHF. In DNA form, the CDR3 reads TGTGCCAGCAGCTTATCAGGGGGGCTGAATTCACCCCTCCACTTT.

The rearrangement uses TRBV10-3 and TRBJ2-3; D unclear. Trimming shortened V by 0 bases and J by 2 bases, and 0 bases separated the two germline ends. Germline V gives CDR1 ENHRY, CDR2 SYGVKD. This CDR3 contains 12 residues. The CDR3 DNA sequence: TGTGCCATCAGTGAGTCCACAGATACGCAGTATTTT. This gives the protein CAISESTDTQYF.

This chain's CDR3 is CASSLRGTGGLEAFF. The CDR3 DNA reads TGTGCCAGCAGTTTGCGGGGGACAGGGGGCTTGGAAGCTTTCTTT. The gene calls are TRBV6-5 and TRBJ1-1; 12 positions agree with TRBD1. The V gene's germline CDR1 is MNHEY and CDR2 SVGAGI. Trimming cost V 4 bases and J 8 bases; bases outside gene matches: 8. The length of the CDR3 is 15 residues.

The chain employs TRBV28 and TRBJ2-7; D tentatively reads TRBD1 or TRBD2 (5 bases each). Trimming shortened V by 5 bases and J by 1 base, and 21 bases separated the two germline ends. The CDR3 sequence is 17 residues long. Germline lookup yields CDR1 MDHEN and CDR2 SYDVKM. As DNA, the CDR3 is TGTGCCAGCAGTCCAATGTGGGACGTAGCCTTATCCTACGAGCAGTACTTC. This codes for CASSPMWDVALSYEQYF. The whole variable domain, remainder taken from reference TRBV28 and TRBJ2-7, is DVKVTQSSRYLVKRTGEKVFLECVQDMDHENMFWYRQDPGLGLRLIYFSYDVKMKEKGDIPEGYSVSREKKERFSLILESASTNQTSMYLCASSPMWDVALSYEQYFGPGTRLTVT.

The rearrangement links TRBV19 to TRBJ2-1; the D is unclear. Germline CDR1 LNHDA, CDR2 SQIVND (reference sequence). The CDR3 runs to 15 residues. V shed 2 bases and J shed 6 bases, with 14 bases lying between them. CDR3 bases: TGTGCCAGTAGTATACGGTCCAGCTCCCGCAATGAGCAGTTCTTC. This sequence encodes CASSIRSSSRNEQFF.

This rearrangement joins TRBV4-1 to TRBJ2-1; TRBD2 matches 9 bases. Looked up from germline, CDR1 is MGHRA and CDR2 is YSYEKL. This CDR3 is built from 17 residues. V shed 3 bases, J shed 5 bases, and the junction held 11 bases outside the gene matches. Here the CDR3 DNA reads TGCGCCAGCAGCCAGGATCCCTGGCTAGCGGGGAACAATGAGCAGTTCTTC. It codes for CASSQDPWLAGNNEQFF.